This passage covers 18 T cell receptor beta chains from one sample sequenced in a study of HIV-infected patients and healthy controls. cDNA was made from 400 to 500 ng RNA using alpha and beta constant primers. Using multiplexing indices, alpha and beta chain libraries were generated apart by chain-specific third strand synthesis. MiXCR, run by TCRdb on the 5' RACE reads, gives a single entry per CDR3 protein. The sample has tens of thousands of distinct CDR3 sequences, under 9.5% seen once. No cell fractionation was done, so the repertoire covers all unsorted peripheral blood T cells. Sequencing was performed on blood. The receptors shown here come from an adult in good health.

This clonotype was observed at least ten times. J is TRBJ2-1 and V is TRBV6-2 or TRBV6-3; 9 bases agree with TRBD2. Trimming removed 6 bases from V and 11 bases from J; junction bases left unmatched: 14. The CDR3 sequence is 15 residues long. CDR1 and CDR2 from the germline V gene are MNHEY and SVGEGT. The CDR3 DNA is TGTGCCAGCAGGGTACATGGGGGAGCGGGGGGCCAGCAGTTCTTC. Translating it yields CASRVHGGAGGQQFF.

The V call is TRBV14, the J call TRBJ1-1; D not resolved. V shed 0 bases and J shed 5 bases, with 10 bases lying between them. CDR1 is SGHDN and CDR2 is FVKESK in the germline V gene. This CDR3 is 14 amino acids long. CDR3 in DNA: TGTGCCAGCAGCCAAGATGTGGGGTGGACTGAAGCTTTCTTT. Translation gives CASSQDVGWTEAFF.

This clonotype showed up many times. The CDR3 bases are TGTGCCTGGTTCAGCGGGGGGAGAGCAGATACGCAGTATTTT. It is translated as CAWFSGGRADTQYF. This sequence joins TRBV30 and TRBJ2-3, with 9 bases that match TRBD2. This CDR3 has 14 residues. Germline CDR1 and CDR2: GTSNPN and SVGIG (reference sequence). Losses at the gene ends were 5 bases for V and 4 bases for J; bases not matched to a gene: 7.

This clonotype was counted at least ten times. The V and J genes are TRBV3-1 and TRBJ1-3; 7 positions match TRBD1. There are 15 residues in the CDR3. Germline V gives CDR1 LGHDT, CDR2 YNNKEL (reference sequence). V lost 5 bases and J lost 4; bases outside the gene matches: 8. The CDR3 DNA sequence: TGTGCCAGCAGCGCGACAGGGCTGATCGGAAACACCATATATTTT. Its translation: CASSATGLIGNTIYF.

This clonotype has a count of ten or more. In DNA, the CDR3 is TGTGCCAGCAGTGTCCAGGACAGGGAAGAGACCCAGTACTTC. Translated, it gives CASSVQDREETQYF. V and J are TRBV25-1 and TRBJ2-5; 8 bases line up with TRBD1. With V trimmed by 4 bases and J by 3 bases, 4 bases remained unmatched. This CDR3 contains 14 residues. CDR1 and CDR2 from the germline V gene are MGHDK and SYGVNS.

The rearrangement links TRBV29-1 to TRBJ2-3; 10 bases match TRBD2. Trimming at V came to 5 bases and at J to 4 bases, leaving 3 bases not matched to a gene. This CDR3 is 13 amino acids long. CDR1 and CDR2 from the germline V gene are SQVTM and ANQGSEA. Here the CDR3 DNA reads TGCAGCGTTAGCGGGGGGGGCTCAGATACGCAGTATTTT. Translated, it gives CSVSGGGSDTQYF.

Concerning this clonotype: At one boundary the junction diverges from the germline segment, which might be a read error. The chain links TRBV12-3 or TRBV12-4 to TRBJ2-3, with 8 positions matching TRBD1. CDR3 length equals 15 residues. CDR3 in DNA: TGTGCCAGCAGTTTAGGACAGGGGTACACAGATACGCGGTATTTT. This codes for CASSLGQGYTDTRYF.

This clonotype was recorded at least ten times. The chain carries TRBV5-1 and TRBJ1-1, with a weak D call TRBD1 (5 bases). This CDR3 is built from 13 residues. Germline values: CDR1 SGHRS, CDR2 YFSETQ. V was shortened by 4 bases and J by 2 bases, with 9 bases between the two germline ends. The CDR3 sequence: CASSQTDNTEAFF. CDR3 DNA: TGCGCCAGCAGCCAGACAGACAACACTGAAGCTTTCTTT.

The gene calls are TRBV10-3 and TRBJ1-1; D is perhaps TRBD1 (6 bases). This CDR3 contains 15 residues. V lost 0 bases to trimming and J lost 4 bases, with 12 bases between them. Germline CDR1 ENHRY, CDR2 SYGVKD. Here the CDR3 DNA reads TGTGCCATCAGTGAGTCGATGGGGGGCGGCACTGAAGCTTTCTTT. Protein sequence: CAISESMGGGTEAFF.

This clonotype has a count of ten or more. The genes are TRBV27 and TRBJ1-5; no clear D gene. This CDR3 is built from 13 residues. Looked up from germline, CDR1 is MNHEY and CDR2 is SMNVEV (reference sequence). Deletions cut 3 bases from V and 7 bases from J, with 10 bases between. This CDR3 reads CASSLGAGQPQHF. The CDR3 coding sequence is TGTGCCAGCAGTTTGGGAGCGGGCCAGCCCCAGCATTTT.

This clonotype was detected many times. This chain links TRBV20-1 with TRBJ2-7; 9 nucleotides align to TRBD1. V was clipped by 1 base and J by 3 bases; unmatched bases: 7. The CDR3 has 15 amino acids. Germline V lookup: CDR1 DFQATT, CDR2 SNEGSKA (reference sequence). The CDR3 is CSARGVGQGVYEQYF. The CDR3 nucleotides are TGCAGTGCTAGAGGGGTGGGACAGGGTGTCTACGAGCAGTACTTC.

This clonotype was observed a single time. The chain combines TRBV7-2 with TRBJ2-7; TRBD1 agrees at 9 bases. The CDR3 contains 15 residues. V lost 5 bases and J lost 2; bases outside the gene matches: 7. CDR1 is SGHTA and CDR2 is FQGNSA in the germline V gene. The DNA for the CDR3 is TGTGCCAGCAGCCCACCGGGACAGGGAGCCTACGAGCAGTACTTC. Translated, it gives CASSPPGQGAYEQYF.

This clonotype was seen ten or more times. The rearrangement joins TRBV20-1 to TRBJ1-1; D ambiguous. The V and J ends lost 0 bases and 5 bases respectively, with 16 bases between them. This CDR3 is 15 amino acids long. Germline CDR1 reads DFQATT; CDR2 reads SNEGSKA (reference sequence). CDR3 residues: CSARDLGRAGTEAFF. CDR3 nucleotides: TGCAGTGCTAGAGATTTGGGCCGAGCGGGTACTGAAGCTTTCTTT.

This clonotype was seen ten or more times. The J gene is TRBJ2-2, the V gene TRBV7-3; tentatively, D is TRBD1 (6 bases). The length of the CDR3 is 15 residues. The V end was cut by 3 bases, the J end by 0 bases, with 8 bases between. CDR1 is SGHTA and CDR2 is FQGTGA in the germline V gene. CDR3 sequence: CASSLGTSNTGELFF. CDR3 DNA sequence: TGTGCCAGCAGCTTGGGGACATCGAACACCGGGGAGCTGTTTTTT. Combining the CDR3 with reference TRBV7-3 and TRBJ2-2 gives the whole variable domain GAGVSQTPSNKVTEKGKYVELRCDPISGHTALYWYRQSLGQGPEFLIYFQGTGAADDSGLPNDRFFAVRPEGSVSTLKIQRTERGDSAVYLCASSLGTSNTGELFFGEGSRLTVL.

The table lists this clonotype with many counts. V usage is TRBV6-4 and J usage is TRBJ2-3; 8 bases match TRBD2. With V trimmed by 3 bases and J by 4 bases, 6 bases remained unmatched. CDR3 length equals 15 residues. Germline-derived CDR1 and CDR2 are MRHNA and SNTAGT. CDR3 protein: CASSESSGGSDTQYF. CDR3 DNA sequence: TGTGCCAGCAGTGAGTCGAGCGGGGGATCAGATACGCAGTATTTT.

This clonotype was detected many times. The chain is built from TRBV7-2 and TRBJ2-5; D is possibly TRBD1 or TRBD2 (5 bases each). The CDR3 spans 17 residues. In germline, CDR1 is SGHTA, CDR2 FQGNSA. Trimming shortened V by 1 base and J by 1 base, and 16 bases separated the two germline ends. The DNA of the CDR3 is TGTGCCAGCAGCTTAGAGGGGTTTGCCGGGGTCCAAGAGACCCAGTACTTC. Translated: CASSLEGFAGVQETQYF.

This clonotype has a count of ten or more. This chain links TRBV5-6 with TRBJ1-1; 9 bases map to TRBD1. This CDR3 contains 17 residues. CDR1 SGHDT and CDR2 YYEEEE come from the germline V gene. V shed 4 bases and J 0 bases; nucleotides not matched to a gene: 10. The CDR3 DNA sequence: TGTGCCAGCAGCCTTCGGACAGGGGCCTACATGAACACTGAAGCTTTCTTT. Its translation: CASSLRTGAYMNTEAFF. Full variable domain (remainder filled in from reference TRBV5-6 and TRBJ1-1): DAGVTQSPTHLIKTRGQQVTLRCSPKSGHDTVSWYQQALGQGPQFIFQYYEEEERQRGNFPDRFSGHQFPNYSSELNVNALLLGDSALYLCASSLRTGAYMNTEAFFGQGTRLTVV.

This clonotype was detected many times. The rearrangement uses TRBV11-1 and TRBJ2-2, with D possibly being TRBD1 (5 bases). The CDR3 contains 16 residues. The V end lost 1 base, the J end lost 0 bases, and 9 bases lay between the germline ends. The germline V gene has CDR1 SGHAT and CDR2 FQDESV (reference sequence). The CDR3 sequence: CASSLDRLTNTGELFF. DNA for the CDR3: TGTGCCAGCAGCTTAGACAGGCTAACGAACACCGGGGAGCTGTTTTTT. Filled out from reference TRBV11-1 and TRBJ2-2, the complete variable domain reads EAEVAQSPRYKITEKSQAVAFWCDPISGHATLYWYRQILGQGPELLVQFQDESVVDDSQLPKDRFSAERLKGVDSTLKIQPAELGDSAMYLCASSLDRLTNTGELFFGEGSRLTVL.